Below, 5 T cell receptor beta chains from the same sample are listed, as sequenced in a study of T cells in narcolepsy. This table comes from immunoSEQ multiplex PCR, and its TCRdb copy is limited to in-frame clones, with some not included. The table records tens of thousands of clones, approximately 85% of them present only once. The sequencing input was CD45RA- memory CD4+ T cells from PBMCs. All receptors come from a human donor with narcolepsy.

CDR3 DNA: TGTGCCAGCAGCCAGGGGAGGAGGGCAGATACGCAGTATTTT. It encodes CASSQGRRADTQYF. The chain couples TRBV9 to TRBJ2-3, with D perhaps matching TRBD1 or TRBD2 (6 bases each). This CDR3 is built from 14 residues. Germline loops: CDR1 SGDLS, CDR2 YYNGEE. The V and J ends lost 4 bases and 4 bases respectively, with 13 bases between them.

The CDR3 spells CASSPGGLAGYNEQFF. The DNA for the CDR3 is TGTGCCAGCAGCCCCGGAGGACTAGCGGGTTACAATGAGCAGTTCTTC. The V call is TRBV11-3, the J call TRBJ2-1; the match to TRBD2 covers 11 bases. Losses at the gene ends were 5 bases for V and 4 bases for J; bases not matched to a gene: 7. Germline CDR1 is SGHNT and CDR2 is YENEEA. CDR3 length: 16 amino acids.

The CDR3 region is CASSLDDRAQYF. In nucleotides, the CDR3 is TGTGCCAGCAGCTTAGACGACAGGGCCCAGTACTTC. The chain is built from TRBV11-2 and TRBJ2-5, with 7 positions matching TRBD1. V shed 0 bases, J shed 9 bases, and the junction held 1 base outside the gene matches. Germline CDR1 and CDR2: SGHAT and FQNNGV. This CDR3 has 12 amino acids.

The V call is TRBV10-3, the J call TRBJ1-2, with TRBD1 identical over 8 bases. This CDR3 has 17 amino acids. Germline-derived CDR1 and CDR2 are ENHRY and SYGVKD. V lost 0 bases to trimming and J lost 7 bases; unmatched junction nucleotides: 13. The CDR3 loop reads CAISESGYRGTGFGYTF. The DNA of the CDR3 is TGTGCCATCAGTGAGTCGGGATATAGGGGGACAGGTTTTGGCTACACCTTC.

The chain employs TRBV19 and TRBJ2-2; 7 bases are a match to TRBD1. Germline values: CDR1 LNHDA, CDR2 SQIVND (reference sequence). This CDR3 has 15 amino acids. The trim removed 5 bases at V and 7 bases at J, leaving 10 bases unmatched. CDR3 bases: TGTGCCAGTAGTCGACAGGGAGCGCATGGCGGGGAGCTGTTTTTT. It encodes CASSRQGAHGGELFF.